This TCR beta chain is from a study of breast tumors, draining lymph nodes, adjacent tissues. This clonotype was found a few times. Its antigen remains unidentified. Overall study results and limits: The data were judged consistent with most tumor T cells coming from lymph node and expanding in tumor. Tumor repertoires ranked between lymph nodes and nontumor tissue in diversity, with V and J gene preferences.

Trimming pared 8 bases from V and 6 bases from J, leaving 15 bases between. The CDR3 loop spans 12 amino acids. Germline CDR1 SGHNT, CDR2 YYREEE (reference sequence). Samples came from axillary lymph nodes draining the breast cancer. A single record per CDR3 protein comes from TCRdb applying MiXCR to the multiplex PCR reads. The repertoire holds hundreds of thousands of distinct CDR3 sequences, with roughly 32% as singletons. Sequencing was carried out using axillary lymph node tissue. The TCR was taken from a female donor with breast cancer. Some clones in this sample may be carry-over from other donors' samples. The chain recombines TRBV5-4 with TRBJ2-7; possible D gene TRBD2, 5 bases. In DNA, the CDR3 is TGTGCCAGTGGGAGTCAGGCGCGCGAGCAGTACTTC. It encodes CASGSQAREQYF.